These T cell receptor beta chains were read from a single sample in a study of cytomegalovirus exposure and HLA in healthy donors. Produced via immunoSEQ multiplex PCR; TCRdb's table is partial and in-frame only. The sample has about 85,000 clones; roughly 80% are singletons. Sequenced: PBMCs. The receptors were gathered from a man aged 45 to 65 in good health and CMV-seropositive. CDR3s include the opening cysteine and the closing phenylalanine or tryptophan. Each record gives: clone size, V gene, J gene, D gene, CDR3 protein, CDR3 DNA. The D gene is left open where the match is weak. Clone size is stated in some rows and not others, as once, few, many or a class when expanded.

.	TRBV27	TRBJ2-2	TRBD2	CASSPRTSGRSANTGELFF	TGTGCCAGCAGTCCCCGGACTAGCGGGAGAAGCGCGAACACCGGGGAGCTGTTTTTT
.	TRBV6-1	TRBJ1-3	.	CASSEWAAGNTIYF	TGTGCCAGCAGTGAATGGGCAGCTGGAAACACCATATATTTT
.	TRBV5-6	TRBJ1-1	.	CASSLVRGSEAFF	TGTGCCAGCAGCTTGGTTCGGGGATCTGAAGCTTTCTTT
.	TRBV4-1	TRBJ1-1	TRBD1	CASSQRHDRELSQAFF	TGCGCCAGCAGCCAACGTCATGACAGGGAACTGTCACAAGCTTTCTTT
.	TRBV27	TRBJ2-1	.	CASTGSHEQFF	TGTGCCAGCACGGGATCCCATGAGCAGTTCTTC
.	TRBV2	TRBJ2-2	.	CASSLRSGELFF	TGTGCCAGCAGTTTACGGTCCGGGGAGCTGTTTTTT
.	TRBV7-9	TRBJ2-7	TRBD1	CSSTQGALYTRYYEQYF	TGTTCCAGCACTCAGGGGGCCCTCTACACGCGGTACTACGAGCAGTACTTC
.	TRBV18	TRBJ2-7	.	CASSPRRGTYEQYF	TGTGCCAGCTCACCGCGACGGGGGACCTACGAGCAGTACTTC
.	TRBV27	TRBJ2-3	TRBD2	CASSLLAGGEDTQYF	TGTGCCAGCAGTTTACTAGCGGGAGGAGAAGATACGCAGTATTTT
once	TRBV6-4	TRBJ2-3	TRBD2	CAASRGSTDTQYF	TGTGCCGCCTCGCGGGGGAGCACAGATACGCAGTATTTT
.	TRBV5-1	TRBJ2-2	.	CASSSGRGNTGELFF	TGCGCCAGCAGTTCCGGACGGGGAAACACCGGGGAGCTGTTTTTT
.	TRBV2	TRBJ2-4	.	CASGRDTKNSQYF	TGTGCCAGCGGCCGGGACACCAAAAACAGTCAGTACTTC
.	TRBV19	TRBJ2-1	TRBD1	CASKRTGLNEQFF	TGTGCCAGTAAGAGGACAGGGCTTAATGAGCAGTTCTTC
.	TRBV10-1	TRBJ2-7	.	CASSESGPGYEQYF	TGCGCCAGCAGTGAGTCGGGGCCAGGGTACGAGCAGTACTTC
.	TRBV27	TRBJ2-5	.	CASRLQYQETQYF	TGTGCCAGCAGGCTCCAGTACCAAGAGACCCAGTACTTC
.	TRBV5-6	TRBJ1-6	.	CASSLGQANSPLHF	TGTGCCAGCAGCTTGGGACAGGCTAATTCACCCCTCCACTTT
once	TRBV19	TRBJ2-7	TRBD1	CASSIRDRALGYEQYF	TGTGCCAGTAGTATTAGGGACAGAGCGTTAGGCTACGAGCAGTACTTC
.	TRBV7-2	TRBJ2-3	TRBD2	CASSLVASGRVGTDTQYF	TGTGCCAGCAGCTTAGTGGCTAGCGGGAGGGTTGGCACAGATACGCAGTATTTT
.	TRBV7-9	TRBJ2-2	TRBD1	CASSSGFETGTTGELFF	TGTGCCAGCAGTTCCGGGTTTGAGACAGGGACCACCGGGGAGCTGTTTTTT
.	TRBV27	TRBJ1-2	.	CASSGRGGYTF	TGTGCCAGCAGTGGCCGGGGTGGCTACACCTTC
.	TRBV2	TRBJ1-1	.	CASSERRGLAEAFF	TGTGCCAGCAGTGAACGCAGGGGCTTGGCTGAAGCTTTCTTT
.	TRBV5-1	TRBJ2-7	TRBD2	CASSEQISGAAHF	TGCGCCAGCAGCGAGCAAATTAGCGGGGCGGCACACTTC
once	TRBV19	TRBJ1-2	TRBD1	CASSTSDRGTVYGYTF	TGTGCCAGTAGTACCTCGGACAGGGGTACCGTCTATGGCTACACCTTC
few	TRBV5-1	TRBJ2-7	TRBD2	CASSLEGGSGYEQYF	TGCGCCAGCAGCTTGGAGGGCGGGAGTGGCTACGAGCAGTACTTC
.	TRBV5-4	TRBJ2-2	.	CASSLVGATGELFF	TGTGCCAGCAGCTTGGTGGGGGCCACCGGGGAGCTGTTTTTT
.	TRBV6-1	TRBJ1-1	.	CASSVGGRTGSQEAFF	TGTGCCAGCAGTGTCGGAGGGCGAACGGGCTCTCAGGAAGCTTTCTTT
.	TRBV7-6	TRBJ1-1	.	CASSFGMNTEAFF	TGTGCCAGCAGCTTCGGGATGAACACTGAAGCTTTCTTT
.	TRBV7-8	TRBJ1-3	.	CASSLDGGSGNTIYF	TGTGCCAGCAGCTTAGATGGGGGGTCTGGAAACACCATATATTTT
.	TRBV6-5	TRBJ2-3	TRBD2	CASSYSPLFGPSGGYF	TGTGCCAGCAGTTACTCCCCCCTGTTTGGTCCAAGCGGGGGGTATTTT
.	TRBV21-1	TRBJ1-5	.	CASSNLGQGALTGLNQPQHF	TGTGCCAGCAGCAACTTAGGACAGGGCGCTTTGACCGGTCTCAATCAGCCCCAGCATTTT
.	TRBV2	TRBJ2-3	TRBD1	CASIGGLRTNTQYF	TGTGCCAGTATAGGGGGCCTAAGGACCAATACGCAGTATTTT
.	TRBV5-1	TRBJ2-1	.	CASSLGLTNNEQFF	TGCGCCAGCAGCTTAGGACTAACCAACAATGAGCAGTTCTTC
.	TRBV6-1	TRBJ1-2	.	CASTEPTAGSWRGYTF	TGTGCCAGCACTGAACCGACAGCAGGGTCGTGGCGTGGCTACACCTTC
.	TRBV29-1	TRBJ1-4	.	CSARTGSGEKLFF	TGCAGCGCTCGAACGGGGTCTGGGGAAAAACTGTTTTTT
.	TRBV29-1	TRBJ1-1	.	CSVSGEAFF	TGCAGCGTCTCGGGTGAAGCTTTCTTT
.	TRBV9	TRBJ2-7	TRBD1	CASSDGQGLPYEQYF	TGTGCCAGCAGCGATGGACAGGGCCTTCCCTACGAGCAGTACTTC
.	TRBV11-1	TRBJ1-4	.	CASSFEAGELEKLFF	TGTGCCAGCAGCTTTGAGGCAGGGGAGCTTGAAAAACTGTTTTTT
few	TRBV5-4	TRBJ1-1	.	CASSSYRVTEAFF	TGTGCCAGCAGCTCTTACAGGGTAACTGAAGCTTTCTTT
once	TRBV7-2	TRBJ1-2	.	CASRLTGYGYTF	TGTGCCAGCAGACTTACCGGCTATGGCTACACCTTC
once	TRBV5-1	TRBJ2-7	TRBD2	CASSLEDSGSTYEQYF	TGCGCCAGCAGCTTGGAGGATAGCGGGAGTACGTACGAGCAGTACTTC
.	TRBV6-6	TRBJ2-7	.	CASSETGRHYEQYF	TGTGCCAGCAGCGAGACAGGTCGCCACTACGAGCAGTACTTC
once	TRBV7-8	TRBJ2-7	TRBD2	CASSSGLAESYEQYF	TGTGCCAGCAGCTCCGGACTAGCGGAGAGCTACGAGCAGTACTTC
.	TRBV6-5	TRBJ2-4	.	CASRKNEDSQYF	TGTGCCAGCAGGAAAAATGAGGACAGTCAGTACTTC
.	TRBV7-9	TRBJ2-5	.	CASSLAGRGQETQYF	TGTGCCAGCAGCTTAGCGGGCAGGGGCCAGGAGACCCAGTACTTC
.	TRBV7-2	TRBJ2-1	TRBD1	CASSSDRGGYNEQFF	TGTGCCAGCAGCTCGGACAGGGGAGGGTACAATGAGCAGTTCTTC
.	TRBV5-1	TRBJ1-6	.	CASSPTGEGYSPLHF	TGCGCCAGCAGTCCCACGGGAGAGGGTTATTCACCCCTCCACTTT
.	TRBV5-1	TRBJ1-3	.	CASSLGVGSSGNTIYF	TGCGCCAGCAGCTTGGGGGTCGGGAGCTCTGGAAACACCATATATTTT
.	TRBV4-1	TRBJ2-1	TRBD1	CASSPLETGVNEQFF	TGCGCCAGCAGCCCCTTAGAGACAGGGGTCAATGAGCAGTTCTTC
.	TRBV6-5	TRBJ1-3	.	CASSYFTDSGNTIYF	TGTGCCAGCAGTTACTTCACTGACTCTGGAAACACCATATATTTT
.	TRBV2	TRBJ2-5	.	CASRSPPGLETQYF	TGTGCCAGCCGAAGCCCACCGGGGTTGGAGACCCAGTACTTC
.	TRBV7-9	TRBJ2-1	.	CASSLSRGSYNEQFF	TGTGCCAGCAGCCTTTCACGCGGGTCCTACAATGAGCAGTTCTTC
.	TRBV11-3	TRBJ2-1	.	CASSLDSGTPTYNEQFF	TGTGCCAGCAGCTTAGATTCGGGGACTCCAACATACAATGAGCAGTTCTTC